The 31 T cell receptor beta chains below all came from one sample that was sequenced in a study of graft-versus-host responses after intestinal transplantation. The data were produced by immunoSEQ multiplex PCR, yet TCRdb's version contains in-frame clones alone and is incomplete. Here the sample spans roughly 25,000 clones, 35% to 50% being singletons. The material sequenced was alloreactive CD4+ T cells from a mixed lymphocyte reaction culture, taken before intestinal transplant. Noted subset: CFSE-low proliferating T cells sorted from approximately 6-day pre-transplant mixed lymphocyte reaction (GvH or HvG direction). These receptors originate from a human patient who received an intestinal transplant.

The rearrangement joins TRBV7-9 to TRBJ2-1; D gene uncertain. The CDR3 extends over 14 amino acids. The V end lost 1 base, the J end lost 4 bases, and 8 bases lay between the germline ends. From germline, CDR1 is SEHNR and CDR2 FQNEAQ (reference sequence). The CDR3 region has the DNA TGTGCCAGCAGCTTAGTTGCGGCGTACAATGAGCAGTTCTTC. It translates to CASSLVAAYNEQFF.

The DNA for the CDR3 is TGTGCCAGCAGTGGGAACGACAGGTTTGAAGCTTTCTTT. Residues: CASSGNDRFEAFF. V gene TRBV6-5 combines with J gene TRBJ1-1, with a possible D match to TRBD1 (6 bases). V was cut by 5 bases and J by 7 bases, with 14 bases left in between. Germline CDR1 reads MNHEY; CDR2 reads SVGAGI. The CDR3 runs to 13 residues.

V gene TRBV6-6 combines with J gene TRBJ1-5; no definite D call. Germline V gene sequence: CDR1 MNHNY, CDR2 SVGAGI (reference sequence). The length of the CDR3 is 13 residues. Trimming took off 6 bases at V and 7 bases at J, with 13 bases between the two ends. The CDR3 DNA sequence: TGTGCCAGCAGATATAACACCGTACAGCCCCAGCATTTT. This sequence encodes CASRYNTVQPQHF.

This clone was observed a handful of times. The CDR3 sequence: CASSYAQTGWTEAFF. The CDR3, as DNA: TGTGCCAGCAGTTACGCCCAAACAGGGTGGACTGAAGCTTTCTTT. The V and J genes are TRBV6-5 and TRBJ1-1, with a possible D match to TRBD1 (6 bases). This CDR3 is built from 15 residues. V lost 2 bases and J lost 5, with 15 bases in between. Germline CDR1 and CDR2: MNHEY and SVGAGI.

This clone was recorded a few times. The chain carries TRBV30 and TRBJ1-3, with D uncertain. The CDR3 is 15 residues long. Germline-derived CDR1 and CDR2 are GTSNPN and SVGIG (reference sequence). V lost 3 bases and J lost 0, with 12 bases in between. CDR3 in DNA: TGTGCCTGGAGGGTTACATGGAGCTCTGGAAACACCATATATTTT. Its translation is CAWRVTWSSGNTIYF.

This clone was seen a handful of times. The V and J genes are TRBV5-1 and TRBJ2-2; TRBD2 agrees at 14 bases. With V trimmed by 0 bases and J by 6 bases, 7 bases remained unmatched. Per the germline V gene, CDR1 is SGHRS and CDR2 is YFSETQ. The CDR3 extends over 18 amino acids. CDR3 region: CASSLGLAGGPFSGELFF. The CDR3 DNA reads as TGCGCCAGCAGCTTGGGACTAGCGGGAGGGCCTTTCTCCGGGGAGCTGTTTTTT.

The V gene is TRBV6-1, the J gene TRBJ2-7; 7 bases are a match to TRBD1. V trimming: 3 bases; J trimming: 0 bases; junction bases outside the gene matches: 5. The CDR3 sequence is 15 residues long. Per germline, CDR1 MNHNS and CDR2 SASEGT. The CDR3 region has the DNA TGTGCCAGCAGTGATACGGACAGGAGCTCCTACGAGCAGTACTTC. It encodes CASSDTDRSSYEQYF.

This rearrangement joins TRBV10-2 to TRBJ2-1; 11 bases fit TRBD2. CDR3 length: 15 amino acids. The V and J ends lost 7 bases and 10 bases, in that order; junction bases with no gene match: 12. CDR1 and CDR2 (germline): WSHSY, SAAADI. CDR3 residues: CASTSLAGGTYEQFF. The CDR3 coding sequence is TGCGCCAGCACTAGCCTAGCGGGAGGAACCTACGAGCAGTTCTTC.

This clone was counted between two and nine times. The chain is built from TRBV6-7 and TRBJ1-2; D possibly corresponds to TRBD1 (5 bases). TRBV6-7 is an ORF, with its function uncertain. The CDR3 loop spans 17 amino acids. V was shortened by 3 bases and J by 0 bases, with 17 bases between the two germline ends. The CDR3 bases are TGTGCCAGCAGTTATGAGACCCGGGGGGAAGCTAACTATGGCTACACCTTC. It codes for CASSYETRGEANYGYTF.

The CDR3 sequence: CASSLFDRFQETQYF. In nucleotides, the CDR3 is TGTGCCAGCAGCTTATTTGACAGGTTCCAAGAGACCCAGTACTTC. The rearrangement joins TRBV13 to TRBJ2-5; maybe TRBD1 (6 bases). V gave up 2 bases and J gave up 1 base, with 11 bases separating them. There are 15 residues in the CDR3. Germline assignment: CDR1 PRHDT and CDR2 FYEKMQ (reference sequence).

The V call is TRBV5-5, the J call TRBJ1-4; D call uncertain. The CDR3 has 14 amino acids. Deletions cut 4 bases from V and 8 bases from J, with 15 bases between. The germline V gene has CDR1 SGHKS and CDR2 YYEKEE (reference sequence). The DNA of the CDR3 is TGTGCCAGCAGCGTAATTAATACGCGGGAAAAACTGTTTTTT. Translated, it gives CASSVINTREKLFF.

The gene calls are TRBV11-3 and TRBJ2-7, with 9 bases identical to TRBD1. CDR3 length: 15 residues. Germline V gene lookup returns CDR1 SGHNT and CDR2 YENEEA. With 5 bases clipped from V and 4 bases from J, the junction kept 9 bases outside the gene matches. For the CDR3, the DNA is TGTGCCAGCAGCCCCCAGGACAGGGGAAATTACGAGCAGTACTTC. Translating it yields CASSPQDRGNYEQYF. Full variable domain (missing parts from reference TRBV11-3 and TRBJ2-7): EAGVVQSPRYKIIEKKQPVAFWCNPISGHNTLYWYLQNLGQGPELLIRYENEEAVDDSQLPKDRFSAERLKGVDSTLKIQPAELGDSAVYLCASSPQDRGNYEQYFGPGTRLTVT.

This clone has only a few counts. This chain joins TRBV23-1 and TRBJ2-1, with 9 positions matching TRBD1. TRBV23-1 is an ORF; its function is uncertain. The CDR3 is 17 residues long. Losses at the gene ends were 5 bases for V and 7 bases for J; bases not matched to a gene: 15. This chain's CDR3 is CASSSLHRDRVRNEQFF. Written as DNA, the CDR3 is TGCGCCAGCAGTTCACTTCACCGGGACAGGGTAAGGAATGAGCAGTTCTTC.

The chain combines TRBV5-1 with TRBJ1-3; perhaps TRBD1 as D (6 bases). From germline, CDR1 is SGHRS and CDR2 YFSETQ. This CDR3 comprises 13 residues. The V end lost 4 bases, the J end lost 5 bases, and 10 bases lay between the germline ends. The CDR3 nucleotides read TGCGCCAGCAGCCCACGGGACAGAAACACCATATATTTT. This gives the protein CASSPRDRNTIYF.

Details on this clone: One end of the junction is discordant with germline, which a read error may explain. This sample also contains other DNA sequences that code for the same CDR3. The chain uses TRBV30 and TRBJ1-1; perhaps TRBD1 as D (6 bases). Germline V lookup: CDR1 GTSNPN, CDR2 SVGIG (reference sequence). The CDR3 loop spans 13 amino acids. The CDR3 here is CAWSNRADTEAFF. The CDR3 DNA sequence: TGTGCCTGGAGTAACAGGGCCGACACTGAGGCTTTCTTT.

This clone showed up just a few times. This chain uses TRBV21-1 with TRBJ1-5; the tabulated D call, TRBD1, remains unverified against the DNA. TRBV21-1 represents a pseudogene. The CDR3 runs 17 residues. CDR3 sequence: CASSKATSRGEDQPQHF. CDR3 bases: TGTGCCAGCAGCAAAGCTACATCCAGGGGGGAGGATCAGCCCCAGCATTTT.

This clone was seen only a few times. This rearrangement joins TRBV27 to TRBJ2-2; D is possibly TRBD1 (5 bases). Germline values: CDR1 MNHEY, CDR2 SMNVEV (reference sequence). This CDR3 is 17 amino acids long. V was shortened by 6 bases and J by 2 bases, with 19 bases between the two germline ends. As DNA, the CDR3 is TGTGCCAGCAGGGTTACAGGTTACATAGTAAACACCGGGGAGCTGTTTTTT. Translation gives CASRVTGYIVNTGELFF.

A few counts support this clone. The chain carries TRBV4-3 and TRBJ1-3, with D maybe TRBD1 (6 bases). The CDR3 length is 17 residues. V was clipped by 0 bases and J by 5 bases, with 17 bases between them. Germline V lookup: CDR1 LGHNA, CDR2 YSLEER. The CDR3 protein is CASSQDSPLDRRNTIYF. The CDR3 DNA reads TGCGCCAGCAGCCAAGATTCCCCGCTGGACAGACGAAACACCATATATTTT.

The CDR3 sequence is CASTRGGSHEQYF. The CDR3 bases are TGTGCCAGCACCCGGGGAGGGTCCCACGAGCAGTACTTC. V usage is TRBV7-9 and J usage is TRBJ2-7, with 7 positions matching TRBD2. This CDR3 comprises 13 residues. J lost 5 bases, V lost 7 bases, and 8 bases had no gene match. In germline, CDR1 is SEHNR, CDR2 FQNEAQ (reference sequence).

CDR3 sequence (DNA): TGTGCCAGCAGCCCGCTAGCGGGGGGACCTAGCACAGATACGCAGTATTTT. Amino acids: CASSPLAGGPSTDTQYF. The chain couples TRBV4-2 to TRBJ2-3, with 11 bases lining up with TRBD2. CDR3 length: 17 residues. CDR1 and CDR2 from the germline V gene are LGHNA and YNFKEQ. V lost 4 bases to trimming and J lost 0 bases; unmatched junction nucleotides: 6.

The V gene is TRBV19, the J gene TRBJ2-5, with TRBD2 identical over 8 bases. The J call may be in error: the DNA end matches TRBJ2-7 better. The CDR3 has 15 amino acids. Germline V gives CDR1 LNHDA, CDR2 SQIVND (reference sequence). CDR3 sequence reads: CASSVSGTRSYEQYF. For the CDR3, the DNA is TGTGCCAGTAGTGTGTCCGGGACTAGAAGCTACGAGCAGTACTTC.

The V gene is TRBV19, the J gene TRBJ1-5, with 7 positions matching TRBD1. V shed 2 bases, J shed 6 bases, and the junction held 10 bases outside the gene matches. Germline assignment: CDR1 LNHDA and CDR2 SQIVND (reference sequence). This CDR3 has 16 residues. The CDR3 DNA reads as TGTGCCAGTAGTATACTGGGGGGATCAGGGGGTCAGCCCCAGCATTTT. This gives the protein CASSILGGSGGQPQHF.

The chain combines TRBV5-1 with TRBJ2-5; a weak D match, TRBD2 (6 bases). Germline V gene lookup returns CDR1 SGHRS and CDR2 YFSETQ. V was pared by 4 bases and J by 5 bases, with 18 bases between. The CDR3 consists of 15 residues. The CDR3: CASSQVQTRTETQYF. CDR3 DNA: TGCGCCAGCAGCCAAGTACAGACTAGGACGGAGACCCAGTACTTC.

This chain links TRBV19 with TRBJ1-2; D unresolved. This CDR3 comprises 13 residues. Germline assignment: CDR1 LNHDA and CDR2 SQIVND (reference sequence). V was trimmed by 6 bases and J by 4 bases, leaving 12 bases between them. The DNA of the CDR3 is TGTGCCAGTAGCGTTCCGCAGGCCTATGGCTACACCTTC. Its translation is CASSVPQAYGYTF.

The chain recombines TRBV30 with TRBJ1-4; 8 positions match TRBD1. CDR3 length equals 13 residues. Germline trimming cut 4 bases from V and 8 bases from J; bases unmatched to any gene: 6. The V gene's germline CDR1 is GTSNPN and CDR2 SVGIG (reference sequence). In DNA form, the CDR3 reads TGTGCCTGGACAGGGGGCAGGAACGAAAAACTGTTTTTT. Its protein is CAWTGGRNEKLFF. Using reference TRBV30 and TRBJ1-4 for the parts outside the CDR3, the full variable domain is SQTIHQWPATLVQPVGSPLSLECTVEGTSNPNLYWYRQAAGRGLQLLFYSVGIGQISSEVPQNLSASRPQDRQFILSSKKLLLSDSGFYLCAWTGGRNEKLFFGSGTQLSVL.

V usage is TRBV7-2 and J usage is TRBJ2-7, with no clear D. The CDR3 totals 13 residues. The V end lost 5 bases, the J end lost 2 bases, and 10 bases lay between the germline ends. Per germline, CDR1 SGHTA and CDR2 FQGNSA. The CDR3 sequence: CASSHAHTYEQYF. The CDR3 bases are TGTGCCAGCAGCCATGCCCACACCTACGAGCAGTACTTC.

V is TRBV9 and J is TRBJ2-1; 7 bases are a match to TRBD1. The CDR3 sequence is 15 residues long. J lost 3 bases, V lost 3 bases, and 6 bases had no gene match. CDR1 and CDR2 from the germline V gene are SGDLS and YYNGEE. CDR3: CASSGTGTVYNEQFF. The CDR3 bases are TGTGCCAGCAGCGGAACCGGGACAGTCTACAATGAGCAGTTCTTC.

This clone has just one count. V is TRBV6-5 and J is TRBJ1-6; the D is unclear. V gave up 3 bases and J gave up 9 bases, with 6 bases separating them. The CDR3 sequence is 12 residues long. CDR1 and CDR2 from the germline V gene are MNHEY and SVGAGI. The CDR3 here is CASSYASSPLHF. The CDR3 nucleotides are TGTGCCAGCAGTTATGCGAGTTCACCCCTCCACTTT.

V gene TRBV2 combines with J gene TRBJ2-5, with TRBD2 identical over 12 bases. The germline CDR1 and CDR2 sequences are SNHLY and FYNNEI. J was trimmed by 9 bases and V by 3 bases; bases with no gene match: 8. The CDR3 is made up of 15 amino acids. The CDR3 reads CASSELAGGLLAQYF. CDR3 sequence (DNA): TGTGCCAGCAGTGAGCTAGCGGGAGGGCTTTTGGCCCAGTACTTC.

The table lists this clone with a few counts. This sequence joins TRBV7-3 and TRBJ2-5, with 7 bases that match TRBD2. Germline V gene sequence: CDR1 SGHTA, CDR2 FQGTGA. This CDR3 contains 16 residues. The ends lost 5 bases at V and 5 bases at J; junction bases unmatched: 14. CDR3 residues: CASSHSYSGWGETQYF. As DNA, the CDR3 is TGTGCCAGCAGCCACAGTTATAGCGGGTGGGGGGAGACCCAGTACTTC.

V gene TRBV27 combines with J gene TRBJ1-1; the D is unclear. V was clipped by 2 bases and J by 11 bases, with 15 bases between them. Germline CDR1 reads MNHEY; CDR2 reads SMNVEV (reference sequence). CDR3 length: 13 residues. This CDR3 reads CASSLRAEVEAFF. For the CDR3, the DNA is TGTGCCAGCAGTTTACGGGCGGAGGTTGAGGCTTTCTTT.